These T cell receptor beta chains were read from a single sample in a study of blood T cell repertoires in COVID-19. Method: immunoSEQ multiplex PCR; TCRdb's copy keeps in-frame clones and lacks some. The sample lists about 40,000 clones; about four fifths were seen once. Specimen: peripheral blood. These receptors were taken from a human donor with acute or convalescent COVID-19. The donor label of this sample is uncertain. The CDR3 runs from the conserved cysteine through the conserved F or W. A D gene is named only where the DNA matches it firmly. The size of a clone is reported for some rows only, either as once, few or many, or as a class for expanded clones.

clone_size: once; j_call: TRBJ2-5; v_call: TRBV2; d_call: TRBD2; cdr3_aa: CASTRAGGGLETQYF; cdr3_nt: TGTGCCAGCACGAGGGCGGGAGGCGGTCTAGAGACCCAGTACTTC
clone_size: -; j_call: TRBJ1-5; v_call: TRBV5-1; d_call: -; cdr3_aa: CASSLGQQSNQPQHF; cdr3_nt: TGCGCCAGCAGCTTGGGACAACAAAGCAATCAGCCCCAGCATTTT
clone_size: -; j_call: TRBJ2-2; v_call: TRBV24-1; d_call: -; cdr3_aa: CATSASQAGGELFF; cdr3_nt: TGTGCCACCAGTGCCAGTCAGGCAGGCGGGGAGCTGTTTTTT
clone_size: few; j_call: TRBJ1-5; v_call: TRBV6-5; d_call: -; cdr3_aa: CASNVGQLLNQPQHF; cdr3_nt: TGTGCCAGCAATGTCGGACAGCTTCTCAATCAGCCCCAGCATTTT
clone_size: -; j_call: TRBJ1-3; v_call: TRBV5-1; d_call: TRBD1; cdr3_aa: CASSPGTGSGGNTIYF; cdr3_nt: TGCGCCAGCAGCCCGGGGACAGGGTCGGGAGGAAACACCATATATTTT
clone_size: -; j_call: TRBJ2-5; v_call: TRBV7-3; d_call: -; cdr3_aa: CASSFREGETQYF; cdr3_nt: TGTGCCAGCAGCTTCAGGGAAGGAGAGACCCAGTACTTC
clone_size: -; j_call: TRBJ1-5; v_call: TRBV28; d_call: -; cdr3_aa: CASRGRQSNQPQHF; cdr3_nt: TGTGCCAGCAGGGGGCGGCAGAGCAATCAGCCCCAGCATTTT
clone_size: -; j_call: TRBJ2-7; v_call: TRBV19; d_call: -; cdr3_aa: CASSIRDNYEQYF; cdr3_nt: TGTGCCAGTAGTATCCGGGACAATTACGAGCAGTACTTC
clone_size: -; j_call: TRBJ2-7; v_call: TRBV27; d_call: -; cdr3_aa: CASSWGPTEEQYF; cdr3_nt: TGTGCCAGCAGTTGGGGGCCGACAGAAGAGCAGTACTTC
clone_size: -; j_call: TRBJ1-2; v_call: TRBV4-3; d_call: TRBD1; cdr3_aa: CASSPWTGEGSGYTF; cdr3_nt: TGCGCCAGCAGCCCTTGGACAGGGGAAGGTAGCGGCTACACCTTC
clone_size: -; j_call: TRBJ2-1; v_call: TRBV7-2; d_call: TRBD2; cdr3_aa: CASSYAAGLASNEQFF; cdr3_nt: TGTGCCAGCAGCTACGCCGCCGGACTAGCGAGCAATGAGCAGTTCTTC
clone_size: -; j_call: TRBJ2-2; v_call: TRBV10-3; d_call: -; cdr3_aa: CATVPGIGGTGELFF; cdr3_nt: TGTGCCACGGTGCCGGGGATAGGTGGGACCGGGGAGCTGTTTTTT
clone_size: -; j_call: TRBJ2-5; v_call: TRBV27; d_call: -; cdr3_aa: CASRQREETQYF; cdr3_nt: TGTGCCAGCCGCCAGAGGGAAGAGACCCAGTACTTC
clone_size: -; j_call: TRBJ1-5; v_call: TRBV5-1; d_call: -; cdr3_aa: CASSLTQGGSSNQPQHF; cdr3_nt: TGCGCCAGCAGCTTGACCCAGGGAGGTTCTAGCAATCAGCCCCAGCATTTT
clone_size: -; j_call: TRBJ1-1; v_call: TRBV28; d_call: -; cdr3_aa: CASSVSGATTEAFF; cdr3_nt: TGTGCCAGCAGTGTATCAGGGGCAACAACTGAAGCTTTCTTT
clone_size: -; j_call: TRBJ1-6; v_call: TRBV28; d_call: -; cdr3_aa: CASSRGKTFNSPLHF; cdr3_nt: TGTGCCAGCAGCCGCGGGAAGACTTTTAATTCACCCCTCCACTTT
clone_size: -; j_call: TRBJ1-6; v_call: TRBV27; d_call: TRBD1; cdr3_aa: CASSPTDRLYNSPLHF; cdr3_nt: TGTGCCAGCAGTCCTACGGACAGGTTGTATAATTCACCCCTCCACTTT
clone_size: -; j_call: TRBJ1-1; v_call: TRBV5-1; d_call: -; cdr3_aa: CASSSRPGRENTEAFF; cdr3_nt: TGCGCCAGCAGCTCCCGTCCCGGCCGGGAGAACACTGAAGCTTTCTTT
clone_size: -; j_call: TRBJ1-3; v_call: TRBV7-9; d_call: TRBD1; cdr3_aa: CASSFDRDTGNTIYF; cdr3_nt: TGTGCCAGCAGCTTTGACAGGGATACCGGAAACACCATATATTTT
clone_size: -; j_call: TRBJ2-7; v_call: TRBV7-8; d_call: -; cdr3_aa: CASSRGGSSYEQYF; cdr3_nt: TGTGCCAGCAGTCGGGGAGGCAGCTCCTACGAGCAGTACTTC
clone_size: once; j_call: TRBJ1-2; v_call: TRBV19; d_call: -; cdr3_aa: CASSIGRGDGYTF; cdr3_nt: TGTGCCAGTAGTATCGGAAGGGGCGATGGCTACACCTTC
clone_size: -; j_call: TRBJ1-1; v_call: TRBV15; d_call: TRBD1; cdr3_aa: CATSSDRGRGNTEAFF; cdr3_nt: TGTGCCACCAGCAGTGACAGGGGGCGGGGGAACACTGAAGCTTTCTTT
clone_size: -; j_call: TRBJ1-1; v_call: TRBV4-3; d_call: -; cdr3_aa: CASSQDSLSGFGSEAFF; cdr3_nt: TGCGCCAGCAGCCAAGACAGTCTGAGTGGCTTCGGGTCTGAAGCTTTCTTT
clone_size: -; j_call: TRBJ2-7; v_call: TRBV19; d_call: TRBD1; cdr3_aa: CASSPGQTYEQYF; cdr3_nt: TGTGCCAGTAGTCCGGGACAGACCTACGAGCAGTACTTC
clone_size: -; j_call: TRBJ2-7; v_call: TRBV11-2; d_call: -; cdr3_aa: CASSLEVGKSYEQYF; cdr3_nt: TGTGCCAGCAGCTTAGAGGTCGGGAAGAGCTACGAGCAGTACTTC
clone_size: -; j_call: TRBJ2-5; v_call: TRBV7-9; d_call: -; cdr3_aa: CASSLGGSTRAQETQYF; cdr3_nt: TGTGCCAGCAGCTTAGGAGGTAGCACTAGGGCCCAAGAGACCCAGTACTTC
clone_size: -; j_call: TRBJ2-3; v_call: TRBV5-1; d_call: TRBD2; cdr3_aa: CASSRTSGGTDTQYF; cdr3_nt: TGCGCCAGCAGCCGCACTAGCGGGGGGACAGATACGCAGTATTTT
clone_size: -; j_call: TRBJ2-3; v_call: TRBV30; d_call: TRBD2; cdr3_aa: CAFRRASGGAGSTDTQYF; cdr3_nt: TGTGCCTTCCGTAGGGCTAGCGGGGGGGCGGGTAGCACAGATACGCAGTATTTT
clone_size: -; j_call: TRBJ1-5; v_call: TRBV19; d_call: -; cdr3_aa: CATSPVGGGNQPQHF; cdr3_nt: TGTGCCACATCACCAGTCGGGGGAGGCAATCAGCCCCAGCATTTT
clone_size: few; j_call: TRBJ1-5; v_call: TRBV12-3/TRBV12-4; d_call: TRBD1; cdr3_aa: CASSVGQGPQHF; cdr3_nt: TGTGCCAGCAGTGTCGGACAGGGTCCCCAGCATTTT
clone_size: -; j_call: TRBJ2-3; v_call: TRBV9; d_call: TRBD2; cdr3_aa: CASSVSSGGDTQYF; cdr3_nt: TGTGCCAGCAGCGTGTCCAGCGGGGGCGATACGCAGTATTTT
clone_size: -; j_call: TRBJ2-2; v_call: TRBV24-1; d_call: TRBD1; cdr3_aa: CATGTENTGELFF; cdr3_nt: TGTGCCACCGGGACAGAAAACACCGGGGAGCTGTTTTTT
clone_size: -; j_call: TRBJ1-1; v_call: TRBV28; d_call: -; cdr3_aa: CATLLGGIHTEAFF; cdr3_nt: TGTGCCACCCTCCTGGGGGGGATCCACACTGAAGCTTTCTTT
clone_size: few; j_call: TRBJ2-7; v_call: TRBV6-5; d_call: TRBD2; cdr3_aa: CASTSGGADSYEQYF; cdr3_nt: TGTGCCAGCACTAGCGGGGGGGCCGACTCCTACGAGCAGTACTTC
clone_size: few; j_call: TRBJ2-4; v_call: TRBV19; d_call: TRBD2; cdr3_aa: CASSPGLGRGGTKNIQYF; cdr3_nt: TGTGCCAGTAGTCCAGGACTAGGAAGGGGCGGAACCAAAAACATTCAGTACTTC
clone_size: -; j_call: TRBJ1-4; v_call: TRBV6-5; d_call: -; cdr3_aa: CASSYAGTLEKLFF; cdr3_nt: TGTGCCAGCAGTTACGCAGGGACTCTCGAAAAACTGTTTTTT
clone_size: -; j_call: TRBJ1-4; v_call: TRBV5-1; d_call: -; cdr3_aa: CASSSDSVGEKLFF; cdr3_nt: TGCGCCAGCAGCTCGGACAGTGTCGGAGAAAAACTGTTTTTT
clone_size: -; j_call: TRBJ1-5; v_call: TRBV19; d_call: -; cdr3_aa: CASSVRSGQGQPQHF; cdr3_nt: TGTGCCAGTAGTGTACGAAGCGGCCAGGGGCAGCCCCAGCATTTT
clone_size: -; j_call: TRBJ2-2; v_call: TRBV11-2; d_call: -; cdr3_aa: CASSNWRMPPGELFF; cdr3_nt: TGTGCCAGCAGCAATTGGAGGATGCCTCCCGGGGAGCTGTTTTTT
clone_size: -; j_call: TRBJ1-1; v_call: TRBV19; d_call: -; cdr3_aa: CASSPPGYTEAFF; cdr3_nt: TGTGCCAGTAGTCCCCCGGGGTACACTGAAGCTTTCTTT
clone_size: -; j_call: TRBJ1-1; v_call: TRBV7-2; d_call: -; cdr3_aa: CASSLGRNTEAFF; cdr3_nt: TGTGCCAGCAGCTTGGGGAGGAACACTGAAGCTTTCTTT
clone_size: -; j_call: TRBJ2-1; v_call: TRBV5-1; d_call: TRBD2; cdr3_aa: CASSAGTSGNNEQFF; cdr3_nt: TGCGCCAGCAGCGCCGGGACTAGCGGGAACAATGAGCAGTTCTTC
clone_size: few; j_call: TRBJ2-1; v_call: TRBV10-2; d_call: TRBD1; cdr3_aa: CATRQGGGEQFF; cdr3_nt: TGCGCCACCAGACAGGGGGGGGGTGAGCAGTTCTTC
clone_size: once; j_call: TRBJ1-6; v_call: TRBV7-6; d_call: -; cdr3_aa: CASSTQGIGNSPLHF; cdr3_nt: TGTGCCAGCAGCACGCAGGGGATCGGAAATTCACCCCTCCACTTT
clone_size: -; j_call: TRBJ1-4; v_call: TRBV7-8; d_call: TRBD1; cdr3_aa: CASSLSGTVDEKLFF; cdr3_nt: TGTGCCAGCAGCTTATCCGGGACAGTAGATGAAAAACTGTTTTTT
clone_size: -; j_call: TRBJ1-3; v_call: TRBV7-9; d_call: TRBD1; cdr3_aa: CASSLIQAGTGAGNTIYF; cdr3_nt: TGTGCCAGCAGCTTAATCCAGGCCGGGACAGGGGCAGGAAACACCATATATTTT
clone_size: once; j_call: TRBJ2-1; v_call: TRBV7-9; d_call: TRBD2; cdr3_aa: CASSRGLAGNYNEQFF; cdr3_nt: TGTGCCAGCAGCAGAGGACTAGCGGGGAATTACAATGAGCAGTTCTTC
clone_size: once; j_call: TRBJ1-2; v_call: TRBV9; d_call: -; cdr3_aa: CASSETDNYGYTF; cdr3_nt: TGTGCCAGCAGCGAGACAGATAACTATGGCTACACCTTC
clone_size: -; j_call: TRBJ2-7; v_call: TRBV27; d_call: -; cdr3_aa: CASSSRDSLGRVYEQYF; cdr3_nt: TGTGCCAGCAGTTCACGGGACTCCCTGGGAAGAGTCTACGAGCAGTACTTC
clone_size: once; j_call: TRBJ2-3; v_call: TRBV5-4; d_call: TRBD2; cdr3_aa: CASSLPGLGGTDTQYF; cdr3_nt: TGTGCCAGCAGTTTACCGGGACTAGGTGGCACAGATACGCAGTATTTT
clone_size: -; j_call: TRBJ2-5; v_call: TRBV7-6; d_call: TRBD2; cdr3_aa: CASSSKPAGGPSWETQYF; cdr3_nt: TGTGCCAGCAGCTCTAAACCGGCGGGAGGGCCGTCTTGGGAGACCCAGTACTTC
clone_size: once; j_call: TRBJ1-1; v_call: TRBV28; d_call: -; cdr3_aa: CASRIQVNTEAFF; cdr3_nt: TGTGCCAGCAGAATTCAGGTGAACACTGAAGCTTTCTTT